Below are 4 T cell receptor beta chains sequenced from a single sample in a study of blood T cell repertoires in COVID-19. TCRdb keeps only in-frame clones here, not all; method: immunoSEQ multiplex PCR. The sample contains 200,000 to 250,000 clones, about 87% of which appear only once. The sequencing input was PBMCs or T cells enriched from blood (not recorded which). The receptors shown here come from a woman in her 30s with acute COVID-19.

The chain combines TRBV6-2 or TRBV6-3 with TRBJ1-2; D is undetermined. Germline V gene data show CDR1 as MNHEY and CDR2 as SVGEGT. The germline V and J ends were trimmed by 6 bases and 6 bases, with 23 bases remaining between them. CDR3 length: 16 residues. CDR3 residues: CASSRGNGSPVHGYTF. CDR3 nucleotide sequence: TGTGCCAGCAGCCGAGGGAACGGCAGCCCGGTTCATGGCTACACCTTC.

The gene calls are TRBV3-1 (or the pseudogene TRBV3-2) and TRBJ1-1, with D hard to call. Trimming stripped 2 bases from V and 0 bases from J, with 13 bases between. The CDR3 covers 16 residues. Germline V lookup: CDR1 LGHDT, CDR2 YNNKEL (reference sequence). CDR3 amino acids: CASSQKIPTLNTEAFF. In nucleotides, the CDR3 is TGTGCCAGCAGCCAAAAGATTCCCACTCTGAACACTGAAGCTTTCTTT.

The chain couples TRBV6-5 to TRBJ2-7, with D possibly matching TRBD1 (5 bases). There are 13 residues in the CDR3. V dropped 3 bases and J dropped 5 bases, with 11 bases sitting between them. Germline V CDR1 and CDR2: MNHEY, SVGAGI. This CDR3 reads CASSYGAANEQYF. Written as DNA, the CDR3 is TGTGCCAGCAGTTATGGGGCTGCGAACGAGCAGTACTTC.

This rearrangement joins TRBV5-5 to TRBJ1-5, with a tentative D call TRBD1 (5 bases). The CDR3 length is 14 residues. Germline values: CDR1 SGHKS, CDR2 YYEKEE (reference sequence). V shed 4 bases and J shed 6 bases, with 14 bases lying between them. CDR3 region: CASSLSAGPQPQHF. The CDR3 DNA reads TGTGCCAGCAGCCTATCGGCGGGGCCTCAGCCCCAGCATTTT.